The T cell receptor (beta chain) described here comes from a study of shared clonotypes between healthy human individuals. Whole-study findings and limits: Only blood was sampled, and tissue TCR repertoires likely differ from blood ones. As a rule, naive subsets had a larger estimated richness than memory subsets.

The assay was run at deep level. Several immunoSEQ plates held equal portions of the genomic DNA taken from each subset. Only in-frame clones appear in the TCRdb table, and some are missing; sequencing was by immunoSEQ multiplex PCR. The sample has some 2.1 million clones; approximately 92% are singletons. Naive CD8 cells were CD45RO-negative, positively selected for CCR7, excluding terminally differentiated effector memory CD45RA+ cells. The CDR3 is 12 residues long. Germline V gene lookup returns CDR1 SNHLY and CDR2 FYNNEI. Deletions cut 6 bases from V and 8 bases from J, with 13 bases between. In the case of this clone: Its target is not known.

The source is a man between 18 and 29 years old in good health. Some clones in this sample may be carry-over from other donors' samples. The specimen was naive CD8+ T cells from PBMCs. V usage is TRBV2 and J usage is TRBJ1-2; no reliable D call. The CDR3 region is CASRLRPQGYTF. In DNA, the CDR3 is TGTGCCAGCAGATTGAGACCCCAGGGCTACACCTTC.